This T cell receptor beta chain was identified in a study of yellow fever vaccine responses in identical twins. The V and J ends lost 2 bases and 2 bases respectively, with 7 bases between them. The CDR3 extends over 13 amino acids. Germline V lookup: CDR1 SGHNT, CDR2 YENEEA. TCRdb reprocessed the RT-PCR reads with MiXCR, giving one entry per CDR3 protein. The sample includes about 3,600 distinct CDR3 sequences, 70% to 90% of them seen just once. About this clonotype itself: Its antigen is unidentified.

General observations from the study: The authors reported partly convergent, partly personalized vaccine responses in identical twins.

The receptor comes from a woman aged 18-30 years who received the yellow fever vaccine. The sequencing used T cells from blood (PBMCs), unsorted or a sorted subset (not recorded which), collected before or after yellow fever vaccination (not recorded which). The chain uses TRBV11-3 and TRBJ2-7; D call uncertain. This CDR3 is CASSLLQTYEQYF. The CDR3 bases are TGTGCCAGCAGCTTATTACAGACCTACGAGCAGTACTTC.